The clone carrying this T cell receptor (beta chain) was observed at least ten times. The antigen remains unidentified. CDR1 SNHLY and CDR2 FYNNEI come from the germline V gene. The germline V and J ends were trimmed by 7 bases and 4 bases, with 10 bases remaining between them. This CDR3 has 12 amino acids. By definition, stable hyperthyroidism involved no ophthalmopathy within 18 months of follow-up. Patients were excluded if they had other autoimmune diseases or uncontrolled infections, and likewise if pregnancy or lactation applied. RNA transcripts were the source from which TCR beta CDR3 regions were amplified. The library came from an HTBI-primed first-round RT-PCR and a second-round multiplex PCR. Using its own MiXCR run on the multiplex PCR reads, TCRdb lists one record per CDR3 protein. Of roughly 420,000 distinct CDR3 sequences listed, under 25% were seen once; the top ten hold approximately 3.2%.

This specimen belongs to a study of Graves' ophthalmopathy and Graves' hyperthyroidism. Study summary: At the time of initial diagnosis and before any treatment, peripheral blood was collected.

Overall study findings and caveats: Ophthalmopathy progression predictions by the model showed approximately 75% specificity and 70.59% sensitivity.

The chain employs TRBV2 and TRBJ1-2; a possible D gene is TRBD1 (6 bases). Material: peripheral blood. The clonotype originates from a woman aged 18 to 35 with stable Graves' hyperthyroidism. The CDR3 reads CASTPTGYGYTF. The CDR3 region has the DNA TGTGCCAGCACCCCGACAGGCTATGGCTACACCTTC.